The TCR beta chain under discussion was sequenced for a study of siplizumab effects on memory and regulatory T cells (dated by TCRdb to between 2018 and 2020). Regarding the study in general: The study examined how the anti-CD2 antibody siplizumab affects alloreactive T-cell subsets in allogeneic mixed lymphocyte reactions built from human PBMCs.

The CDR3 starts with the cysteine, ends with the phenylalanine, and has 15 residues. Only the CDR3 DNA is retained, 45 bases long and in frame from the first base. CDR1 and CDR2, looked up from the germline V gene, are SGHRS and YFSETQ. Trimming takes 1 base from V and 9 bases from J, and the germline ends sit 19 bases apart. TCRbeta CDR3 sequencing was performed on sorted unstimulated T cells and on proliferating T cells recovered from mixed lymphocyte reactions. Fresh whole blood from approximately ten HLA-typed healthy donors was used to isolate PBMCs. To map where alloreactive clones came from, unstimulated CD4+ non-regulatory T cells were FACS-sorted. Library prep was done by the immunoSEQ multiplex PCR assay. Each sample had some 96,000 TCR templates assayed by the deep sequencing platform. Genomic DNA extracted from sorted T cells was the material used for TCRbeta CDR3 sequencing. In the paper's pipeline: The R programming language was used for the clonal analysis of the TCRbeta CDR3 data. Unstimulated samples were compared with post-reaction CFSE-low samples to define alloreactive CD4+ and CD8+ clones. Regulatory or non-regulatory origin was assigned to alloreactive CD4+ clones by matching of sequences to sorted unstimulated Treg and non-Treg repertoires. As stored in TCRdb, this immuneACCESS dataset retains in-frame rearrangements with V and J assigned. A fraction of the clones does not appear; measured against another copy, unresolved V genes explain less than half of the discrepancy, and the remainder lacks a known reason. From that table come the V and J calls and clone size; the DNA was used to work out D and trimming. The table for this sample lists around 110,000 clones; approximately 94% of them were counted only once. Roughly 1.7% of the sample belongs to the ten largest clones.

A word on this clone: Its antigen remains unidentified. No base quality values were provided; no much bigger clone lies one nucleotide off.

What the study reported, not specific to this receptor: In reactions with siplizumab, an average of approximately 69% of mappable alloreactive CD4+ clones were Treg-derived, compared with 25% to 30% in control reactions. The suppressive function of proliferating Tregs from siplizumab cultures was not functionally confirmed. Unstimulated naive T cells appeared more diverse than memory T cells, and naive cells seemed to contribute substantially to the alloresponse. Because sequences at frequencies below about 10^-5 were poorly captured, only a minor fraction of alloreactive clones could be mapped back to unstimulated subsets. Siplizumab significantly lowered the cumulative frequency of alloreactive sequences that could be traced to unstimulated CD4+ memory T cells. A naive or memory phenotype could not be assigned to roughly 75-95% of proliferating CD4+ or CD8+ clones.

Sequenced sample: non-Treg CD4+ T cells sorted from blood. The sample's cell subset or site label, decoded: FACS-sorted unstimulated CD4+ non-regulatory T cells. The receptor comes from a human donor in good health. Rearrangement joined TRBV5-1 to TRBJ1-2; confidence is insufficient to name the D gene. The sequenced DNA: TGCGCCAGCAGCTTGTTTACTAAGGGAGCTTTCAGCTACACCTTC. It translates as CASSLFTKGAFSYTF. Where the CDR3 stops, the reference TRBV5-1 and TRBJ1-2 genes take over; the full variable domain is KAGVTQTPRYLIKTRGQQVTLSCSPISGHRSVSWYQQTPGQGLQFLFEYFSETQRNKGNFPGRFSGRQFSNSRSEMNVSTLELGDSALYLCASSLFTKGAFSYTFGSGTRLTVV.